The 31 T cell receptor beta chains below come from one sample, sequenced in a study of blood T cell repertoires in COVID-19. Libraries were prepared by immunoSEQ multiplex PCR; TCRdb keeps only in-frame clonotypes and omits some of them. The table lists hundreds of thousands of clones, 80% to 90% of them singletons. The sample taken for sequencing was peripheral blood. The receptors derive from a man aged 18-30 years with COVID-19, enrolled during active disease.

The chain combines TRBV24-1 with TRBJ2-7, with TRBD1 matching 7 bases. V trimming: 3 bases; J trimming: 6 bases; junction bases outside the gene matches: 7. CDR1 is KGHDR, CDR2 SFDVKD, per germline. CDR3 size: 14 residues. The chain's CDR3 is CATSDPRQGIEQYF. The CDR3 nucleotides read TGTGCCACCAGTGATCCGCGACAGGGAATCGAGCAGTACTTC.

The chain combines TRBV2 with TRBJ2-1; 14 bases are shared with TRBD2. V shed 2 bases, J shed 9 bases, and the junction held 6 bases outside the gene matches. CDR3 length: 16 residues. Germline CDR1 SNHLY, CDR2 FYNNEI. CDR3 DNA: TGTGCCAGCAGTGAACAGGGACTAGCGGGAGTTGGTGAGCAGTTCTTC. Translating gives CASSEQGLAGVGEQFF.

This rearrangement joins TRBV6-1 to TRBJ2-2; TRBD2 aligns across 8 bases. CDR3 length: 17 residues. J lost 0 bases, V lost 3 bases, and 6 bases had no gene match. The germline V gene encodes CDR1 MNHNS and CDR2 SASEGT. The CDR3 region is CASSDGGARTNTGELFF. The DNA for the CDR3 is TGTGCCAGCAGTGACGGGGGGGCCAGGACGAACACCGGGGAGCTGTTTTTT.

V gene TRBV7-8 combines with J gene TRBJ2-1; TRBD2 matches 10 bases. Trimming at V came to 5 bases and at J to 8 bases, leaving 9 bases not matched to a gene. Germline V gives CDR1 SGHVS, CDR2 FQNEAQ. The CDR3 consists of 15 residues. CDR3 residues: CASSRLAGEVDEQFF. The CDR3 DNA follows: TGTGCCAGCAGCCGCCTAGCGGGAGAGGTCGATGAGCAGTTCTTC. The full variable domain, completed using reference TRBV7-8 and TRBJ2-1, is GAGVSQSPRYKVAKRGQDVALRCDPISGHVSLFWYQQALGQGPEFLTYFQNEAQLDKSGLPSDRFFAERPEGSVSTLKIQRTQQEDSAVYLCASSRLAGEVDEQFFGPGTRLTVL.

This clone was seen just once. The V gene is TRBV28, the J gene TRBJ2-3; D perhaps matches TRBD2 (6 bases). Trimming cost V 4 bases and J 7 bases, with 21 bases left between them. Per the germline V gene, CDR1 is MDHEN and CDR2 is SYDVKM. The CDR3 length is 16 residues. Written as DNA, the CDR3 is TGTGCCAGCAGTTCCTCCGGGACTGCGAAAAAAAATACGCAGTATTTT. The encoded protein is CASSSSGTAKKNTQYF.

The chain carries TRBV7-9 and TRBJ1-3, with D unresolved. V was pared by 3 bases and J by 0 bases, with 3 bases between. The germline gives CDR1 SEHNR, CDR2 FQNEAQ (reference sequence). The CDR3 spans 13 residues. Written as DNA, the CDR3 is TGTGCCAGCAGCTTCCGCTCTGGAAACACCATATATTTT. Translating gives CASSFRSGNTIYF. Filled out from reference TRBV7-9 and TRBJ1-3, the complete variable domain reads DTGVSQNPRHKITKRGQNVTFRCDPISEHNRLYWYRQTLGQGPEFLTYFQNEAQLEKSRLLSDRFSAERPKGSFSTLEIQRTEQGDSAMYLCASSFRSGNTIYFGEGSWLTVV.

This chain joins TRBV7-3 and TRBJ2-2; possibly TRBD2 for D (6 bases). CDR1 is SGHTA and CDR2 is FQGTGA in the germline V gene. Between the trimmed V and J ends, which lost 6 bases and 4 bases, there was a span of 15 bases. The CDR3 spans 15 residues. CDR3 nucleotide sequence: TGTGCCAGCAGTCGCGCGGGATTCGGCACCGGGGAGCTGTTTTTT. Translated, it gives CASSRAGFGTGELFF.

This sequence joins TRBV7-9 and TRBJ2-7; the match to TRBD2 covers 8 bases. The CDR3 loop spans 14 amino acids. J was trimmed by 6 bases and V by 3 bases; bases with no gene match: 7. Germline assignment: CDR1 SEHNR and CDR2 FQNEAQ (reference sequence). CDR3 protein: CASSFGGGFREQYF. The CDR3 DNA is TGTGCCAGCAGCTTCGGCGGGGGGTTCCGCGAGCAGTACTTC.

The chain recombines TRBV6-5 with TRBJ1-6, with 9 nucleotides matching TRBD1. The V and J ends lost 6 bases and 10 bases, in that order; junction bases with no gene match: 7. The CDR3 consists of 14 residues. The V gene's germline CDR1 is MNHEY and CDR2 SVGAGI. The CDR3 reads CASRRWDRVSPLHF. The CDR3, as DNA: TGTGCCAGCAGGAGATGGGACAGGGTATCACCCCTCCACTTT.

The chain is built from TRBV28 and TRBJ1-5, with D hard to call. Trimming removed 0 bases from V and 0 bases from J, with 9 bases in between. This CDR3 contains 16 residues. The germline CDR1 and CDR2 sequences are MDHEN and SYDVKM. CDR3 region: CASSLWGSYSNQPQHF. The CDR3 nucleotides are TGTGCCAGCAGTTTATGGGGCAGTTATAGCAATCAGCCCCAGCATTTT.

The CDR3 DNA follows: TGCGCCAGCAGCTCCGGCGGGGCCCTCACAGATACGCAGTATTTT. It yields the protein CASSSGGALTDTQYF. The chain couples TRBV5-1 to TRBJ2-3; TRBD2 might be the D (6 bases). Trimming removed 3 bases at V and 2 bases at J, with 13 bases between. In germline, CDR1 is SGHRS, CDR2 YFSETQ. CDR3 length: 15 residues.

This sequence joins TRBV5-6 and TRBJ2-5, with D possibly being TRBD2 (5 bases). CDR3 size: 16 residues. Germline CDR1 reads SGHDT; CDR2 reads YYEEEE. The V end lost 5 bases, the J end lost 0 bases, and 17 bases lay between the germline ends. Written as DNA, the CDR3 is TGTGCCAGCAGGCGAGGGCGCACAAATTACCAAGAGACCCAGTACTTC. Translation: CASRRGRTNYQETQYF.

This clone was counted between two and nine times. The chain uses TRBV6-5 and TRBJ2-1; 7 bases match TRBD1. Germline trimming cut 6 bases from V and 1 base from J; bases unmatched to any gene: 6. Germline loops: CDR1 MNHEY, CDR2 SVGAGI. CDR3 length: 15 amino acids. CDR3 residues: CASRGDRGSYNEQFF. Here the CDR3 DNA reads TGTGCCAGCAGAGGGGACAGAGGTTCCTACAATGAGCAGTTCTTC.

The chain uses TRBV3-1 (or the pseudogene TRBV3-2) and TRBJ1-1; D may be TRBD1 (6 bases). Per the germline V gene, CDR1 is LGHDT and CDR2 is YNNKEL (reference sequence). CDR3 length: 14 amino acids. V lost 1 base, J lost 11 bases, and 17 bases lay in between. Here the CDR3 DNA reads TGTGCCAGCAGCCAAGGTTCGGACAGAGGGACGGCTTTCTTT. It encodes CASSQGSDRGTAFF.

The rearrangement uses TRBV19 and TRBJ2-2; 8 bases are a match to TRBD1. J gave up 5 bases and V 3 bases, and 8 bases lay outside the gene matches. This CDR3 has 16 residues. Germline-derived CDR1 and CDR2 are LNHDA and SQIVND (reference sequence). The CDR3 DNA reads as TGTGCCAGTAGTATCCTCGACAGGGGTGGTACCGGGGAGCTGTTTTTT. The encoded protein is CASSILDRGGTGELFF.

The chain's CDR3 is CATSRDFGLRTEAFF. The CDR3 DNA sequence: TGTGCCACCAGCAGAGATTTTGGTTTGCGGACTGAAGCTTTCTTT. This chain uses TRBV15 with TRBJ1-1; no firm D call. The CDR3 loop spans 15 amino acids. V lost 0 bases and J lost 5, with 13 bases in between. The V gene's germline CDR1 is LNHNV and CDR2 YYDKDF (reference sequence). Filled out from reference TRBV15 and TRBJ1-1, the complete variable domain reads DAMVIQNPRYQVTQFGKPVTLSCSQTLNHNVMYWYQQKSSQAPKLLFHYYDKDFNNEADTPDNFQSRRPNTSFCFLDIRSPGLGDTAMYLCATSRDFGLRTEAFFGQGTRLTVV.

The V gene is TRBV9, the J gene TRBJ1-3; tentative D call: TRBD1 (5 bases). Germline CDR1 reads SGDLS; CDR2 reads YYNGEE. V lost 3 bases, J lost 0 bases, and 10 bases lay in between. This CDR3 is built from 15 residues. CDR3 protein: CASSGTPYSGNTIYF. The CDR3 DNA follows: TGTGCCAGCAGCGGGACACCTTACTCTGGAAACACCATATATTTT. The whole variable domain, filled in from reference TRBV9 and TRBJ1-3, reads DSGVTQTPKHLITATGQRVTLRCSPRSGDLSVYWYQQSLDQGLQFLIQYYNGEERAKGNILERFSAQQFPDLHSELNLSSLELGDSALYFCASSGTPYSGNTIYFGEGSWLTVV.

This rearrangement joins TRBV3-1 (or the pseudogene TRBV3-2) to TRBJ2-7; the match to TRBD1 covers 9 bases. The CDR3 is made up of 13 amino acids. V shed 6 bases and J 2 bases; nucleotides not matched to a gene: 2. Per germline, CDR1 LGHDT and CDR2 YNNKEL (reference sequence). CDR3 DNA sequence: TGTGCCAGCAGGGACAGGGGAACCTACGAGCAGTACTTC. Protein: CASRDRGTYEQYF.

On this clone itself: The sample has other DNA sequences that encode this CDR3 too. The J gene is TRBJ2-7, the V gene TRBV5-4; D might be TRBD1 (6 bases). The CDR3 extends over 13 amino acids. The V end lost 4 bases, the J end lost 4 bases, and 12 bases lay between the germline ends. CDR1 is SGHNT and CDR2 is YYREEE in the germline V gene (reference sequence). For the CDR3, the DNA is TGTGCCAGCAGCCAGGGGACGGGGTACGAGCAGTACTTC. Its translation: CASSQGTGYEQYF.

The chain is built from TRBV5-1 and TRBJ2-7; D gene uncertain. The CDR3 spans 14 residues. V was shortened by 0 bases and J by 0 bases, with 7 bases between the two germline ends. From germline, CDR1 is SGHRS and CDR2 YFSETQ. CDR3 protein: CASSLELASYEQYF. For the CDR3, the DNA is TGCGCCAGCAGCTTGGAATTGGCCTCCTACGAGCAGTACTTC.

The chain has TRBV24-1 and TRBJ2-5, with 12 bases identical to TRBD1. The CDR3 loop spans 16 amino acids. V was clipped by 3 bases and J by 5 bases; unmatched bases: 6. CDR1 and CDR2 (germline): KGHDR, SFDVKD. CDR3 residues: CATSDGGTGGWETQYF. CDR3 DNA sequence: TGTGCCACCAGTGATGGGGGGACAGGGGGCTGGGAGACCCAGTACTTC.

The chain has TRBV5-4 and TRBJ1-2; D is ambiguous. The V gene's germline CDR1 is SGHNT and CDR2 YYREEE (reference sequence). The CDR3 runs 16 residues. V gave up 0 bases and J gave up 0 bases, with 12 bases separating them. As DNA, the CDR3 is TGTGCCAGCAGCTTGGGTAACATCCCAGCTAACTATGGCTACACCTTC. It codes for CASSLGNIPANYGYTF.

The V gene is TRBV2, the J gene TRBJ1-4, with 7 bases identical to TRBD1. Trimming cost V 3 bases and J 5 bases; bases outside gene matches: 6. The germline V gene encodes CDR1 SNHLY and CDR2 FYNNEI. This CDR3 has 15 residues. CDR3 protein: CASSDMGQQNEKLFF. CDR3 coding DNA: TGTGCCAGCAGTGATATGGGACAGCAGAATGAAAAACTGTTTTTT.

The chain combines TRBV24-1 with TRBJ2-2; D not certain. This CDR3 spans 16 amino acids. CDR1 KGHDR and CDR2 SFDVKD come from the germline V gene. Trimming removed 1 base from V and 6 bases from J, with 14 bases in between. CDR3 DNA: TGTGCCACCAGTGATTTAGTTCGGCCGGGTCCCGGGGAGCTGTTTTTT. The encoded protein is CATSDLVRPGPGELFF.

This chain uses TRBV12-3 or TRBV12-4 with TRBJ1-2; no clear D. V was pared by 4 bases and J by 5 bases, with 8 bases between. The length of the CDR3 is 12 residues. The CDR3: CASSSDWYGYTF. CDR3 DNA sequence: TGTGCCAGCAGTTCCGACTGGTATGGCTACACCTTC.

This chain links TRBV5-6 with TRBJ2-5; TRBD1 matches at 7 bases. The length of the CDR3 is 14 residues. The V segment lost 2 bases and the J segment 3 bases; nucleotides outside the gene matches: 4. Germline V gives CDR1 SGHDT, CDR2 YYEEEE. The CDR3: CASSLGTEKETQYF. The CDR3 DNA follows: TGTGCCAGCAGCTTAGGGACAGAGAAAGAGACCCAGTACTTC.

The J gene is TRBJ2-5, the V gene TRBV7-9; a possible D gene is TRBD2 (6 bases). The CDR3 length is 13 residues. Looked up from germline, CDR1 is SEHNR and CDR2 is FQNEAQ (reference sequence). V gave up 5 bases and J gave up 7 bases, with 14 bases separating them. CDR3 amino acids: CASSAPGGWTQYF. CDR3 nucleotide sequence: TGTGCCAGCAGCGCCCCAGGAGGGTGGACCCAGTACTTC.

The chain links TRBV28 to TRBJ1-1; 10 bases fit TRBD1. Trimming at V came to 8 bases and at J to 1 base, leaving 7 bases not matched to a gene. The CDR3 has 15 residues. Germline V gene data show CDR1 as MDHEN and CDR2 as SYDVKM. The CDR3 is CASGVGTGENTEAFF. DNA of the CDR3: TGTGCCAGCGGGGTAGGGACAGGGGAGAACACTGAAGCTTTCTTT.

V is TRBV7-2 and J is TRBJ2-7; 10 bases match TRBD2. Per the germline V gene, CDR1 is SGHTA and CDR2 is FQGNSA. This CDR3 has 15 residues. J was trimmed by 3 bases and V by 4 bases; bases with no gene match: 6. The CDR3 here is CASSWSGTSDYEQYF. The CDR3 coding sequence is TGTGCCAGCAGCTGGTCCGGGACTAGCGACTACGAGCAGTACTTC.

V and J are TRBV4-1 and TRBJ1-2, with TRBD1 matching 9 bases. After removal of 0 bases from V and 4 bases from J, the junction contained 3 bases not matched to a gene. CDR1 and CDR2 (germline): MGHRA, YSYEKL. The CDR3 extends over 15 amino acids. CDR3 amino acids: CASSQDPGQGYGYTF. The DNA of the CDR3 is TGCGCCAGCAGCCAAGATCCGGGACAGGGCTATGGCTACACCTTC.

The chain uses TRBV11-2 and TRBJ1-2, with D perhaps TRBD1 (5 bases). This CDR3 has 14 residues. The V gene's germline CDR1 is SGHAT and CDR2 FQNNGV. V lost 5 bases to trimming and J lost 4 bases, with 14 bases between them. The CDR3 reads CASSPTQGGYGYTF. In DNA form, the CDR3 reads TGTGCCAGCAGCCCAACCCAGGGAGGCTATGGCTACACCTTC.